This T cell receptor beta chain came from a study of CD8+CD57+ T cells in acquired aplastic anemia. Study overall: DNA per sorted CD4+ or CD8+ sample ranged about 0.19 to 30 ug, averaging around 3.1 ug.

The template for TCR beta VDJ and CDR3 sequence profiling was genomic DNA. TCRdb fed the reads into MiXCR, producing one record per CDR3 protein. This repertoire shows 200,000 to 300,000 distinct CDR3 sequences, around 82% found once; its top ten account for approximately 40%. A word on this clonotype: Antigen specificity is unknown.

Trimming removed 4 bases from V and 3 bases from J, with 10 bases in between. Looked up from germline, CDR1 is DFQATT and CDR2 is SNEGSKA (reference sequence). The CDR3 length is 13 residues. Whoever was chosen for sequencing had shown CD8+CD57+ cell expansion by flow cytometry. Blood came from patients not yet given any therapy. Study outcomes and limitations: Roughly 28 was the count of CD8+ CDR3 sequences that patients shared with controls.

This receptor was obtained from a human donor with aplastic anemia. This chain joins TRBV20-1 and TRBJ1-5; D gene uncertain. Sample: sorted CD4+, CD8+, or CD8+CD57+ T cells (not recorded which) from PBMCs. CDR3 nucleotide sequence: TGCAGTGCTATCTACCAGCCCAATCAGCCCCAGCATTTT. Protein: CSAIYQPNQPQHF.